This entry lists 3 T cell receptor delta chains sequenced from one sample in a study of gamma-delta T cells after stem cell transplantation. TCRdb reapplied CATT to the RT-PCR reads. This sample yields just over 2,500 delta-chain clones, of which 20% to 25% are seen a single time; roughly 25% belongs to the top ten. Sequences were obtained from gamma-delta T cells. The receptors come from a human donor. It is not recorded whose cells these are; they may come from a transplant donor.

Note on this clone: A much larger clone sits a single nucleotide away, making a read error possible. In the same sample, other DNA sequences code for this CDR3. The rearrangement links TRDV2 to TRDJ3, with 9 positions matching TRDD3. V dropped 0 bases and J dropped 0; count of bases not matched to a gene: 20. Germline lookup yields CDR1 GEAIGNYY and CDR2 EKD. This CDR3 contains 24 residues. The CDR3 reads CACDTVFSLGDTRGFSWDTRQMFF. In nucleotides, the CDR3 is TGTGCCTGTGACACCGTATTCTCACTAGGGGATACGCGGGGATTCTCCTGGGACACCCGACAGATGTTTTTC.

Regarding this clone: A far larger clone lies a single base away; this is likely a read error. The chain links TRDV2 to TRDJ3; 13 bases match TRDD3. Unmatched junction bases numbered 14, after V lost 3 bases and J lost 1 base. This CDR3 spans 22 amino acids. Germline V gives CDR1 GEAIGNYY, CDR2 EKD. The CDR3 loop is CACDESTGGYGSTSWDTRQMFF. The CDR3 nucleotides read TGTGCCTGTGACGAAAGTACTGGGGGATACGGGAGCACTTCCTGGGACACCCGACAGATGTTTTTC.

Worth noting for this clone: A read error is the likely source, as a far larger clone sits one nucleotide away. CDR3 nucleotides: TGTGCCTGTGACACCTTATACACTGTGGGATACGAAGTGTTTAACACCGATAAACTCATCTTT. It translates to CACDTLYTVGYEVFNTDKLIF. The chain combines TRDV2 with TRDJ1, with 8 bases that match TRDD3. Unmatched junction bases numbered 20, after V lost 0 bases and J lost 0 bases. Germline V gene sequence: CDR1 GEAIGNYY, CDR2 EKD. The CDR3 sequence is 21 residues long.